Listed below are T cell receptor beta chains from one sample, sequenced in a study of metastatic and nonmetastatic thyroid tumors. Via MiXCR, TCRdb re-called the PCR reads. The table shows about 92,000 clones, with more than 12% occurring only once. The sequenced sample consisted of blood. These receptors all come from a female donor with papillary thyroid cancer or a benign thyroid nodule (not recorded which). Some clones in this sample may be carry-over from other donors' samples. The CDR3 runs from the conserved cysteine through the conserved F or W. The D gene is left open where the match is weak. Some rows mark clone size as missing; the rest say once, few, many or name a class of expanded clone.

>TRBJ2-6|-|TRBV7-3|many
CASSTRTQSSGANVLTF
TGTGCCAGCAGCACCCGGACTCAATCCTCTGGGGCCAACGTCCTGACTTTC
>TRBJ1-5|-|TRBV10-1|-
CVSIDERPGRNNQPQHF
TGCGTCAGCATTGACGAGAGGCCAGGCCGGAACAATCAGCCCCAGCATTTT
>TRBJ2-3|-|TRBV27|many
CASSLLTSTDTQYF
TGTGCCAGCAGTCTCCTGACAAGCACAGATACGCAGTATTTT
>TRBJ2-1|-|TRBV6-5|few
CASSSPRGEIGSYNEQFF
TGTGCCAGCAGTTCCCCACGCGGGGAGATCGGCTCCTACAATGAGCAGTTCTTC
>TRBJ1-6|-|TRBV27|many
CASSLGPSRSPLHF
TGTGCCAGCAGTTTAGGCCCCTCGAGGTCACCCCTCCACTTT
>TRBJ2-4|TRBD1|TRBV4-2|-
CASSQDATGTGEIQYF
TGTGCCAGCAGCCAAGATGCAACCGGGACAGGGGAAATTCAGTACTTC
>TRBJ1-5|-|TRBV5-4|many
CASSVGGNQPQHF
TGTGCCAGCAGCGTGGGAGGGAATCAGCCCCAGCATTTT
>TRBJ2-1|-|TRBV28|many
CASSFLSSGTKKYNEQFF
TGTGCCAGCAGCTTTCTTTCCTCGGGAACAAAAAAATACAATGAGCAGTTCTTC
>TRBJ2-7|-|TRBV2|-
CASSYYQVRTPSYEQYF
TGTGCCAGCAGTTACTATCAGGTAAGGACCCCCTCCTACGAGCAGTACTTC
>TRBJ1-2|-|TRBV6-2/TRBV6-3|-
CASRPSNYGYTF
TGTGCCAGCCGTCCGAGTAACTATGGCTACACCTTC
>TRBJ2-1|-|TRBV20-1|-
CSARTVWTISYDEQFF
TGCAGTGCTAGGACCGTCTGGACTATCTCCTACGATGAGCAGTTCTTC
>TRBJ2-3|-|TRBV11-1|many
CASSLGAMGGDTQYF
TGTGCCAGCAGCTTAGGGGCCATGGGTGGAGATACGCAGTATTTT
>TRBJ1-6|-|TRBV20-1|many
CSARNPTTGALHF
TGCAGTGCCAGAAACCCGACTACTGGGGCCCTCCACTTT
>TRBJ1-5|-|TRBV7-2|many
CASSQRGGNQPQHF
TGTGCCAGCAGCCAAAGGGGTGGCAATCAGCCCCAGCATTTT
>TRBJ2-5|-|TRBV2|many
CASRRQHGETQYF
TGTGCCAGCAGAAGACAGCACGGGGAGACCCAGTACTTC